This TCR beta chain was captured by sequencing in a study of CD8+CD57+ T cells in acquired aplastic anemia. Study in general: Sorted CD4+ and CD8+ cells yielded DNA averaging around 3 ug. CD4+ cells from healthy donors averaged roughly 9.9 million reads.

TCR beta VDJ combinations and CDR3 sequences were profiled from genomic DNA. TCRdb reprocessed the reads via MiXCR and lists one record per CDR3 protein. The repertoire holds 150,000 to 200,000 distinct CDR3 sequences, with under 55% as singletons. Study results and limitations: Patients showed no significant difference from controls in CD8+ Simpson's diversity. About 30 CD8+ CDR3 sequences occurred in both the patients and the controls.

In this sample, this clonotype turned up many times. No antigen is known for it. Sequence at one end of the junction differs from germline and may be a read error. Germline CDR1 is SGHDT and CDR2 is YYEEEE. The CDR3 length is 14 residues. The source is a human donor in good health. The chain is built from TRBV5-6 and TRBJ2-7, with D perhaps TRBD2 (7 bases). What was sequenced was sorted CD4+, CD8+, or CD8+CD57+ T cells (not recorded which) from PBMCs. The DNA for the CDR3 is TGTGCCAGCAGCTTTGGCGGGGGCTCCGACGAGCAGTACTTC. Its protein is CASSFGGGSDEQYF.